This TCR beta chain comes out of a study of cytomegalovirus exposure and HLA in healthy donors. Study-wide context: There were 65 million to 85 million unique TCRs (from HLA-typed donors) in an early data release. Of the donors genotyped, approximately 410 in all, about 80% fell in the Caucasian-associated ancestry cluster. Study-wide results and caveats: Later on, analysis showed that most CMV-associated TCR beta chains appeared to be HLA-restricted. Three chains linked to CMV were shown in vitro to be specific for CMV antigens.

This PCR relied on a set of 60 Vbeta primers and 13 Jbeta primers. Measured with immunoSEQ multiplex PCR; TCRdb has only the in-frame clones, and not every one. The table lists around 150,000 clones, 60% to 80% of them singletons. The count of this clone is one. The antigen is not known. V lost 5 bases, J lost 4 bases, and 19 bases lay in between. The CDR3 has 15 residues. CDR1 is SGDLS, CDR2 YYNGEE, per germline. The V call is TRBV9, the J call TRBJ2-7; TRBD2 might be the D (6 bases). The sequenced material came from PBMCs. This clonotype was obtained from a male donor in good health and CMV-seronegative. The CDR3 here is CASSAAGGGLYEQYF. The CDR3, as DNA: TGTGCCAGCAGTGCAGCCGGGGGAGGACTATACGAGCAGTACTTC.